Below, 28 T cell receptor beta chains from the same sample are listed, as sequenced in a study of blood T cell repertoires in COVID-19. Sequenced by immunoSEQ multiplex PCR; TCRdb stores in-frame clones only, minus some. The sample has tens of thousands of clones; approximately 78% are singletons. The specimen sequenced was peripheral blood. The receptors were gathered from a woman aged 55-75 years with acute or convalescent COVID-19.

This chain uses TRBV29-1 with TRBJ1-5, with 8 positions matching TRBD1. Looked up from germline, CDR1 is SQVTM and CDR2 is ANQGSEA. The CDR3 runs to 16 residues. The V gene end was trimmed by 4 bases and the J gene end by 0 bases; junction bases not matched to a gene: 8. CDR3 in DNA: TGCAGCGTTGTACTGACAGGGGTAGATAGCAATCAGCCCCAGCATTTT. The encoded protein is CSVVLTGVDSNQPQHF.

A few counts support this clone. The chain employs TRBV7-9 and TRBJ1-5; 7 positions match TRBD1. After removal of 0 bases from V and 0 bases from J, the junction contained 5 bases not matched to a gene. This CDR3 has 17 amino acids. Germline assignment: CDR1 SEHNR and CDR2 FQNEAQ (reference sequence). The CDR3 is CASSLAWDSFSNQPQHF. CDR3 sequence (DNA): TGTGCCAGCAGCTTAGCTTGGGACAGCTTTAGCAATCAGCCCCAGCATTTT. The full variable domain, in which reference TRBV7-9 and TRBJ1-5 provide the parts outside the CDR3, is DTGVSQNPRHKITKRGQNVTFRCDPISEHNRLYWYRQTLGQGPEFLTYFQNEAQLEKSRLLSDRFSAERPKGSFSTLEIQRTEQGDSAMYLCASSLAWDSFSNQPQHFGDGTRLSIL.

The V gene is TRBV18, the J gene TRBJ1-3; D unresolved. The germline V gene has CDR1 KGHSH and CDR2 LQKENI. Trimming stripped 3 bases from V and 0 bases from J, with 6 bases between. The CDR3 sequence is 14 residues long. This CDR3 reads CASSPDISGNTIYF. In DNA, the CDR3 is TGTGCCAGCTCACCCGACATCTCTGGAAACACCATATATTTT.

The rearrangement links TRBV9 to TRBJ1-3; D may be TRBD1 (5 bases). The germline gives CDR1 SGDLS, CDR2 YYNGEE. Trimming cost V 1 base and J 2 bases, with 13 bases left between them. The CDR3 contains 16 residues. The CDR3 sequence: CASSVIGGSAGNTIYF. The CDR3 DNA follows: TGTGCCAGCAGCGTAATCGGGGGGTCCGCTGGAAACACCATATATTTT.

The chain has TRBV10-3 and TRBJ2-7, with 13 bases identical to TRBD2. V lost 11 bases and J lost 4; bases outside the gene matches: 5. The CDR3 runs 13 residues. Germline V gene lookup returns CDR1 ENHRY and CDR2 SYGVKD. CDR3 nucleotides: TGTGCCGCAAAGACTAGCGGGGGGTACGAGCAGTACTTC. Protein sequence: CAAKTSGGYEQYF.

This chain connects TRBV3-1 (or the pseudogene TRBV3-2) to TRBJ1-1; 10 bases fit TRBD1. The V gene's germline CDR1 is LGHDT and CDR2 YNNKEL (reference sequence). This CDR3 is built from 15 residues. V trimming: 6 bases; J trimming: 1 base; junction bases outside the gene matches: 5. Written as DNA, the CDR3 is TGTGCCAGCAGGACAGGGGGCGCAGGGAACACTGAAGCTTTCTTT. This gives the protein CASRTGGAGNTEAFF.

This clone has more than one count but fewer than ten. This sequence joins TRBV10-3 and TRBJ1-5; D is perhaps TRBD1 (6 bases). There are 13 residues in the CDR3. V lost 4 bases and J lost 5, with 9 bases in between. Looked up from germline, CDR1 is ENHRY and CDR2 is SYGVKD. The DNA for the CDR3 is TGTGCCATCAGTGCTAACAGGGATCAGCCCCAGCATTTT. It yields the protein CAISANRDQPQHF.

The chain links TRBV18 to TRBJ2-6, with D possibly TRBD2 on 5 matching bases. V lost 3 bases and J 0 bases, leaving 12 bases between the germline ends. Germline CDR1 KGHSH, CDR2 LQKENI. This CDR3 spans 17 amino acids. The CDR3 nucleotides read TGTGCCAGCTCACCCGGGGATGGGGTCTCTGGGGCCAACGTCCTGACTTTC. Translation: CASSPGDGVSGANVLTF.

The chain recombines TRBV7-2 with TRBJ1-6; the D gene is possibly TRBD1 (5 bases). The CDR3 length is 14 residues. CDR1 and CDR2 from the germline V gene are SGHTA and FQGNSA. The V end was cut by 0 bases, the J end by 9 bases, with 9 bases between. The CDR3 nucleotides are TGTGCCAGCAGCTTAGCAGGGGCTGGTTCACCCCTCCACTTT. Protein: CASSLAGAGSPLHF.

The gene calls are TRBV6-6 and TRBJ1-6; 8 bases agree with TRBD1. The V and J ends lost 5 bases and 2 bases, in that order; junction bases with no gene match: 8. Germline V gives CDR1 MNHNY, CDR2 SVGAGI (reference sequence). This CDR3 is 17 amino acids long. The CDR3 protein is CASSPGQGRTYNSPLHF. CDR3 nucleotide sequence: TGTGCCAGCAGTCCTGGACAGGGTAGGACCTATAATTCACCCCTCCACTTT.

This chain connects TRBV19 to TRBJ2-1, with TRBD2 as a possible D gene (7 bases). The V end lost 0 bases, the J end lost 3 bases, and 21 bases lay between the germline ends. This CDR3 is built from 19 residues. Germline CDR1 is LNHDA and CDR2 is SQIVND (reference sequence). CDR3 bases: TGTGCCAGTAGTATAGATGAGGGGGGGGGAAGTCCGATCTACAATGAGCAGTTCTTC. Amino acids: CASSIDEGGGSPIYNEQFF.

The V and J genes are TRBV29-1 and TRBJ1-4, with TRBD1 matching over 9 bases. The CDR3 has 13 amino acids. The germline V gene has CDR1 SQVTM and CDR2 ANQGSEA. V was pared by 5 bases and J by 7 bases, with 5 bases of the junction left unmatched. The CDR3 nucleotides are TGCAGCGTTCTGGGACAGGGAATTGAAAAACTGTTTTTT. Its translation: CSVLGQGIEKLFF.

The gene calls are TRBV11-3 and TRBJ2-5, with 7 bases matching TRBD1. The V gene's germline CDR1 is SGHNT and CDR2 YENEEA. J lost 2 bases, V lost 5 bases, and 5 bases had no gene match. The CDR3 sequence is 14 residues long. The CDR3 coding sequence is TGTGCCAGCAGCCCACCGGGACAGCAAGAGACCCAGTACTTC. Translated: CASSPPGQQETQYF.

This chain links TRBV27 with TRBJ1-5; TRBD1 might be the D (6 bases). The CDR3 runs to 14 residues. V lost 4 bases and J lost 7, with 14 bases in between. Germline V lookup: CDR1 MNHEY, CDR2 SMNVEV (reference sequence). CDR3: CASSSGGRFQPQHF. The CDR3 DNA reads TGTGCCAGCAGTTCGGGGGGGCGCTTCCAGCCCCAGCATTTT.

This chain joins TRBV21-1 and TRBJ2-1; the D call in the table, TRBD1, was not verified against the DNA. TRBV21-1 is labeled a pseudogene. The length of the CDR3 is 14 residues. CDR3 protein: CASSKDAENNEQFF. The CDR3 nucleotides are TGTGCCAGCAGCAAAGATGCAGAAAACAATGAGCAGTTCTTC.

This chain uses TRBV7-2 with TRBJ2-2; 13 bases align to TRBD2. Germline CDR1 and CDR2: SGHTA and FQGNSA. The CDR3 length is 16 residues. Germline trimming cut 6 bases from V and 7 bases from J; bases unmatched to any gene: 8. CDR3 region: CASRPTSGGAIGELFF. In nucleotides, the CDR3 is TGTGCCAGCAGACCTACTAGCGGGGGGGCCATCGGGGAGCTGTTTTTT.

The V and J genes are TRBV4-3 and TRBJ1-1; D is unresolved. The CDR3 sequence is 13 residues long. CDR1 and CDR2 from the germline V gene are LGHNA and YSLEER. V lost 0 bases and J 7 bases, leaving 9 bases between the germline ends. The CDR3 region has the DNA TGCGCCAGCAGCCAAGATCCGGGGTATGAAGCTTTCTTT. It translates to CASSQDPGYEAFF.

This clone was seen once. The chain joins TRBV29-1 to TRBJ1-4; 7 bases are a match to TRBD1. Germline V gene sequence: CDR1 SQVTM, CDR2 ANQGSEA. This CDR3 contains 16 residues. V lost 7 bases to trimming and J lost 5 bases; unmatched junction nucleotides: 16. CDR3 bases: TGCAGCGGAGCGACAGGGACCCCCCACATCAATGAAAAACTGTTTTTT. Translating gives CSGATGTPHINEKLFF.

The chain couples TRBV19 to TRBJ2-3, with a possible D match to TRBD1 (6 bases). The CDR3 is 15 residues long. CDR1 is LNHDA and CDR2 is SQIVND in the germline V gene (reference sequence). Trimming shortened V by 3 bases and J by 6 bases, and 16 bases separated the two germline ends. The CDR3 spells CASSISRDTLDTQYF. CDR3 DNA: TGTGCCAGTAGTATTAGTCGGGACACATTGGATACGCAGTATTTT.

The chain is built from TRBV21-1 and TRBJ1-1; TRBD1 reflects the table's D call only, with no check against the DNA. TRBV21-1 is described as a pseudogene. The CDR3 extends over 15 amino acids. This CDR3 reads CASKRQLPLNTEAFF. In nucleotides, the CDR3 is TGTGCCAGCAAAAGACAGTTGCCTTTGAACACTGAAGCTTTCTTT.

The CDR3 DNA reads as TGCGCCAGCAGCTTGGAGGGGACAGGGAGCGGAGGCACTGAAGCTTTCTTT. Encoded protein: CASSLEGTGSGGTEAFF. The chain uses TRBV5-1 and TRBJ1-1; 9 bases match TRBD1. From germline, CDR1 is SGHRS and CDR2 YFSETQ. The trim removed 0 bases at V and 4 bases at J, leaving 10 bases unmatched. The length of the CDR3 is 17 residues.

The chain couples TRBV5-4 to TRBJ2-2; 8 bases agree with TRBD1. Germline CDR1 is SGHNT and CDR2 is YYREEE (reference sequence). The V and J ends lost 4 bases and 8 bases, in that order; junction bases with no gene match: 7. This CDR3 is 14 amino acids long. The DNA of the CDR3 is TGTGCCAGCAGCCTGACAGGGGTGACGGGGGAGCTGTTTTTT. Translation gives CASSLTGVTGELFF.

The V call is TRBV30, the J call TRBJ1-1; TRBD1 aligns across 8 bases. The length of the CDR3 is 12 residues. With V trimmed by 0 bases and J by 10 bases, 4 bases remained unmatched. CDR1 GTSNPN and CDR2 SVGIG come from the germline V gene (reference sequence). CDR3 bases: TGTGCCTGGAGTGTACAGGGGGAGGTAGCTTTCTTT. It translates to CAWSVQGEVAFF.

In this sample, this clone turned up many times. The CDR3 coding sequence is TGTGCCAGCATAGAAAGGGGCGGCACCGGGGAGCTGTTTTTT. As protein: CASIERGGTGELFF. V is TRBV2 and J is TRBJ2-2; tentative D call: TRBD1 (5 bases). V lost 7 bases and J lost 4, with 13 bases in between. CDR3 length: 14 residues. Looked up from germline, CDR1 is SNHLY and CDR2 is FYNNEI.

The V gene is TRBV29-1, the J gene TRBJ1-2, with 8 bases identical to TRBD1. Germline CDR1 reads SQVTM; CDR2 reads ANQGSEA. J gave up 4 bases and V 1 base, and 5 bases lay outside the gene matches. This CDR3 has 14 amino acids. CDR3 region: CSVEVGTGGYGYTF. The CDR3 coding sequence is TGCAGCGTTGAAGTGGGCACAGGGGGCTATGGCTACACCTTC.

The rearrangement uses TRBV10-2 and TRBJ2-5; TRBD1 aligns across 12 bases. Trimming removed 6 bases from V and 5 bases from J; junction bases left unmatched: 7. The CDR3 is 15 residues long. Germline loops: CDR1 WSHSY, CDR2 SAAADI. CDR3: CASSGTGGMGETQYF. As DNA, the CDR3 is TGCGCCAGCAGCGGGACAGGGGGCATGGGGGAGACCCAGTACTTC.

The CDR3: CASSYTDRADQPQHF. The CDR3 DNA reads TGTGCCAGCAGTTACACGGACAGGGCGGACCAGCCCCAGCATTTT. V gene TRBV6-6 combines with J gene TRBJ1-5, with 8 bases fitting TRBD1. Trimming at V came to 2 bases and at J to 7 bases, leaving 7 bases not matched to a gene. The CDR3 spans 15 residues. The V gene's germline CDR1 is MNHNY and CDR2 SVGAGI (reference sequence).

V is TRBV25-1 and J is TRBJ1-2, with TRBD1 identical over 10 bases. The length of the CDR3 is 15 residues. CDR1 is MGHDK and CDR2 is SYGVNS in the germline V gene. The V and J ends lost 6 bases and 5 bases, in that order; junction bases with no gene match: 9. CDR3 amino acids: CASSSPTGGGYGYTF. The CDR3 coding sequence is TGTGCCAGCAGCTCTCCGACAGGGGGCGGGTATGGCTACACCTTC.